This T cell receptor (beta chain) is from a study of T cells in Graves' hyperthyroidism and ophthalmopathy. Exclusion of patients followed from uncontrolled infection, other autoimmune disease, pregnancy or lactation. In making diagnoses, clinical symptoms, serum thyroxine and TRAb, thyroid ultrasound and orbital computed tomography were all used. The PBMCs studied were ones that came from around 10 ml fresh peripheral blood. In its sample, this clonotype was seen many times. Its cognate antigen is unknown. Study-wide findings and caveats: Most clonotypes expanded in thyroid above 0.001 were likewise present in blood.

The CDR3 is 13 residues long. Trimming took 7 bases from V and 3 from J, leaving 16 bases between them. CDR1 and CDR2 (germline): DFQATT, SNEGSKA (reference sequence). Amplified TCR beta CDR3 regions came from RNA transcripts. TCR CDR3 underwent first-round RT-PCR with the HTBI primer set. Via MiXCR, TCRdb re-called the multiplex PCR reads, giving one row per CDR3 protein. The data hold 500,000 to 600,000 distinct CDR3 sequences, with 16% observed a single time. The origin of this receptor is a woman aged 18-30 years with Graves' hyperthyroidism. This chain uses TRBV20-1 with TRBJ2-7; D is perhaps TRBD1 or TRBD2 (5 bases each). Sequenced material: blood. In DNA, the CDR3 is TGCAGTGGGGGACCCACTCCCATCTACGAGCAGTACTTC. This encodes CSGGPTPIYEQYF.